The source of this T cell receptor beta chain is a study of CD8 T cells in Susac syndrome. Germline CDR1 reads SGDLS; CDR2 reads YYNGEE. The V gene lost 2 bases and the J gene lost 5 bases, with 10 bases spanning the gap. The CDR3 is made up of 14 amino acids. About this clonotype itself: Its antigen is still unknown.

TEMRA cells were enriched by FACS, while CD8+ and CD4+ T cells were obtained through a negative isolation that was performed magnetically. RNA in amounts of roughly 0.5 to 1 ug was reverse transcribed with random hexamers. TCRdb fed the immunoSEQ multiplex PCR reads into MiXCR, producing one record per CDR3 protein. The repertoire holds around 53,000 distinct CDR3 sequences, with over 90% as singletons. Study results and limitations: It was in TEMRA cells and active patients that Susac CD8+ clonal expansion peaked. It was acknowledged in the study that the number of individuals who were included in its TCR sequencing and HLA analysis was relatively small. In total CD8+ repertoires, some 15 Susac-specific public clones were found, and CD8+ TEMRA repertoires had 5 or 6.

The genes are TRBV9 and TRBJ2-2; D tentatively fits TRBD1 or TRBD2 (6 bases each). This clonotype was sampled from a human donor with Susac syndrome. The source material was CD8+ T cells from PBMCs. The CDR3 here is CASSVGGRTGELFF. CDR3 sequence (DNA): TGTGCCAGCAGCGTGGGGGGCCGAACCGGGGAGCTGTTTTTT.